The 29 T cell receptor beta chains below were found in one sample sequenced in a study of sequential checkpoint blockade in melanoma. Treatment indicated: randomized to nivolumab then ipilimumab (arm A) or the reverse (arm B). The assay was immunoSEQ multiplex PCR, and TCRdb's table has in-frame clones only and misses some. This table has about 20,000 clones, around 70% appearing once. The sample here was CD8+ T cells sorted from blood (inferred from file names), taken from a patient given nivolumab and ipilimumab in sequence. The receptors shown here come from a human donor with melanoma.

The chain links TRBV7-9 to TRBJ2-7; 10 positions agree with TRBD2. Germline V lookup: CDR1 SEHNR, CDR2 FQNEAQ (reference sequence). The trim removed 0 bases at V and 5 bases at J, leaving 4 bases unmatched. The CDR3 runs to 15 residues. Here the CDR3 DNA reads TGTGCCAGCAGCTTAGCTAGCGGGGGGCTCCACGAGCAGTACTTC. As protein: CASSLASGGLHEQYF. Full variable domain (missing parts from reference TRBV7-9 and TRBJ2-7): DTGVSQNPRHKITKRGQNVTFRCDPISEHNRLYWYRQTLGQGPEFLTYFQNEAQLEKSRLLSDRFSAERPKGSFSTLEIQRTEQGDSAMYLCASSLASGGLHEQYFGPGTRLTVT.

The V and J genes are TRBV9 and TRBJ1-3; D is ambiguous. This CDR3 contains 13 residues. Germline V CDR1 and CDR2: SGDLS, YYNGEE. Trimming shortened V by 3 bases and J by 3 bases, and 7 bases separated the two germline ends. CDR3 region: CASSGLGGNTIYF. For the CDR3, the DNA is TGTGCCAGCAGCGGACTCGGTGGAAACACCATATATTTT.

The chain is built from TRBV9 and TRBJ2-2; D gene unclear. The CDR3 covers 14 residues. The germline V gene encodes CDR1 SGDLS and CDR2 YYNGEE. The germline V and J ends were trimmed by 0 bases and 3 bases, with 6 bases remaining between them. The CDR3 region has the DNA TGTGCCAGCAGCGTAGGCGCGGACACCGGGGAGCTGTTTTTT. This gives the protein CASSVGADTGELFF.

The chain joins TRBV2 to TRBJ2-7; TRBD2 agrees at 10 bases. The CDR3 is 16 residues long. Germline loops: CDR1 SNHLY, CDR2 FYNNEI. V was clipped by 6 bases and J by 6 bases; unmatched bases: 14. CDR3 loop: CASRITLAGAEIEQYF. In nucleotides, the CDR3 is TGTGCCAGCAGGATTACCCTAGCGGGGGCCGAGATCGAGCAGTACTTC. Using reference TRBV2 and TRBJ2-7 for the parts outside the CDR3, the full variable domain is EPEVTQTPSHQVTQMGQEVILRCVPISNHLYFYWYRQILGQKVEFLVSFYNNEISEKSEIFDDQFSVERPDGSNFTLKIRSTKLEDSAMYFCASRITLAGAEIEQYFGPGTRLTVT.

The chain is built from TRBV9 and TRBJ2-5; D not resolved. The DNA end is a closer match to TRBJ2-7, so the J assignment may be wrong. The CDR3 runs 12 residues. CDR1 SGDLS and CDR2 YYNGEE come from the germline V gene. For the CDR3, the DNA is TGTGCCAGCAGCGGTCCAATTAACGAGCAGTACTTC. It translates to CASSGPINEQYF.

This chain uses TRBV5-6 with TRBJ2-1; weak D call: TRBD2 (6 bases). The V and J ends lost 0 bases and 6 bases respectively, with 10 bases between them. Germline values: CDR1 SGHDT, CDR2 YYEEEE. The CDR3 loop spans 14 amino acids. This CDR3 is CASSLGRGFNEQFF. CDR3 in DNA: TGTGCCAGCAGCTTGGGGCGGGGATTCAATGAGCAGTTCTTC.

The J gene is TRBJ2-7, the V gene TRBV9; 8 bases match TRBD2. V lost 0 bases to trimming and J lost 0 bases; unmatched junction nucleotides: 5. This CDR3 has 16 amino acids. Germline-derived CDR1 and CDR2 are SGDLS and YYNGEE. This chain's CDR3 is CASSVGTGTSSYEQYF. Here the CDR3 DNA reads TGTGCCAGCAGCGTAGGGACGGGGACTAGCTCCTACGAGCAGTACTTC.

The V call is TRBV28, the J call TRBJ2-7, with D possibly being TRBD2 (6 bases). The CDR3 length is 14 residues. The germline V and J ends were trimmed by 6 bases and 0 bases, with 12 bases remaining between them. Germline V lookup: CDR1 MDHEN, CDR2 SYDVKM. The CDR3 loop is CASSLRGVSYEQYF. The CDR3 DNA sequence: TGTGCCAGCAGCCTCCGCGGGGTCTCCTACGAGCAGTACTTC.

V usage is TRBV2 and J usage is TRBJ2-7; 9 nucleotides match TRBD1. The V gene end was trimmed by 1 base and the J gene end by 3 bases; junction bases not matched to a gene: 4. Germline CDR1 and CDR2: SNHLY and FYNNEI. The CDR3 is 15 amino acids. DNA of the CDR3: TGTGCCAGCAGTGAAGGGACAGGGGTATACTACGAGCAGTACTTC. As protein: CASSEGTGVYYEQYF.

The gene calls are TRBV9 and TRBJ2-7; possible D gene TRBD2, 6 bases. Germline values: CDR1 SGDLS, CDR2 YYNGEE. CDR3 length: 14 amino acids. Trimming left V 4 bases short and J 1 base short, with 12 bases between. The CDR3 here is CASSPGTFSYEQYF. In DNA form, the CDR3 reads TGTGCCAGCAGCCCGGGGACTTTTTCCTACGAGCAGTACTTC.

The chain has TRBV5-6 and TRBJ2-7; 10 positions agree with TRBD2. The trim removed 5 bases at V and 2 bases at J, leaving 7 bases unmatched. Germline values: CDR1 SGHDT, CDR2 YYEEEE. The CDR3 runs 15 residues. The CDR3 spells CASRTRTSGAYEQYF. In DNA form, the CDR3 reads TGTGCCAGCAGGACGCGGACTAGCGGTGCCTACGAGCAGTACTTC.

In its sample, this clone was seen a few times. The CDR3 reads CASSMQGHYGYTF. CDR3 nucleotides: TGTGCCAGTAGTATGCAGGGCCACTATGGCTACACCTTC. J is TRBJ1-2 and V is TRBV19; TRBD1 is a possible D gene (5 bases). Per the germline V gene, CDR1 is LNHDA and CDR2 is SQIVND (reference sequence). V dropped 3 bases and J dropped 3 bases, with 8 bases sitting between them. The CDR3 contains 13 residues. Filled out from reference TRBV19 and TRBJ1-2, the complete variable domain reads DGGITQSPKYLFRKEGQNVTLSCEQNLNHDAMYWYRQDPGQGLRLIYYSQIVNDFQKGDIAEGYSVSREKKESFPLTVTSAQKNPTAFYLCASSMQGHYGYTFGSGTRLTVV.

This clone was picked up a small number of times. The junction shows a germline mismatch at one end, possibly a read error. This chain uses TRBV5-1 with TRBJ1-1; 10 positions match TRBD1. CDR1 is SGHRS, CDR2 YFSETQ, per germline. This CDR3 is 15 amino acids long. The CDR3 sequence: CASSPDRGMNTEAFF. The DNA for the CDR3 is TGTGCCAGCAGTCCGGACAGGGGGATGAACACTGAAGCTTTCTTT.

The chain carries TRBV11-2 and TRBJ2-7; 12 bases agree with TRBD2. Trimming cost V 3 bases and J 3 bases; bases outside gene matches: 9. The CDR3 extends over 17 amino acids. CDR1 and CDR2 (germline): SGHAT, FQNNGV. In DNA, the CDR3 is TGTGCCAGCAGCTTGTCTCCCCGGACTAGCGGGAACTACGAGCAGTACTTC. Its protein product is CASSLSPRTSGNYEQYF. The variable domain in full, completed from reference TRBV11-2 and TRBJ2-7, reads EAGVAQSPRYKIIEKRQSVAFWCNPISGHATLYWYQQILGQGPKLLIQFQNNGVVDDSQLPKDRFSAERLKGVDSTLKIQPAKLEDSAVYLCASSLSPRTSGNYEQYFGPGTRLTVT.

The genes are TRBV6-5 and TRBJ1-1; D ambiguous. The CDR3 runs 13 residues. Deletions cut 3 bases from V and 4 bases from J, with 9 bases between. Germline V gives CDR1 MNHEY, CDR2 SVGAGI. The CDR3 protein is CASSYNQATEAFF. DNA for the CDR3: TGTGCCAGCAGTTATAATCAAGCCACTGAAGCTTTCTTT.

This rearrangement joins TRBV9 to TRBJ2-7; 8 bases align to TRBD1. Germline V lookup: CDR1 SGDLS, CDR2 YYNGEE. V dropped 3 bases and J dropped 5; count of bases not matched to a gene: 4. The CDR3 length is 13 residues. CDR3 loop: CASSERTGNEQYF. DNA for the CDR3: TGTGCCAGCAGCGAAAGGACAGGGAACGAGCAGTACTTC.

The V gene is TRBV7-9, the J gene TRBJ1-3; D unresolved. The CDR3 sequence is 12 residues long. Per the germline V gene, CDR1 is SEHNR and CDR2 is FQNEAQ (reference sequence). The V end lost 5 bases, the J end lost 2 bases, and 4 bases lay between the germline ends. The CDR3 here is CASSTTGNTIYF. Written as DNA, the CDR3 is TGTGCCAGCAGCACAACTGGAAACACCATATATTTT.

The chain is built from TRBV2 and TRBJ2-7; 8 positions match TRBD1. Trimming at V came to 8 bases and at J to 0 bases, leaving 9 bases not matched to a gene. This CDR3 region has 15 residues. The germline CDR1 and CDR2 sequences are SNHLY and FYNNEI. The CDR3 reads CASSTRDRPSYEQYF. Here the CDR3 DNA reads TGTGCCAGCTCCACACGGGACAGGCCCTCCTACGAGCAGTACTTC.

This clone was seen once. J is TRBJ2-7 and V is TRBV18, with D unclear. Trimming removed 1 base at V and 2 bases at J, with 24 bases between. The CDR3 is made up of 19 amino acids. Germline V CDR1 and CDR2: KGHSH, LQKENI. For the CDR3, the DNA is TGTGCCAGCTCACCACGCATGGCCCTGACCCTCGAACAGACCTACGAGCAGTACTTC. It is translated as CASSPRMALTLEQTYEQYF.

V usage is TRBV5-1 and J usage is TRBJ1-3, with 8 bases identical to TRBD1. The CDR3 runs to 17 residues. The germline gives CDR1 SGHRS, CDR2 YFSETQ. J lost 0 bases, V lost 4 bases, and 9 bases had no gene match. CDR3 sequence (DNA): TGCGCCAGCAGCCATCATTGGGGACAGGCCTCTGGAAACACCATATATTTT. The encoded protein is CASSHHWGQASGNTIYF.

The chain uses TRBV19 and TRBJ2-3, with a weak D call TRBD1 (5 bases). V shed 4 bases and J shed 0 bases, with 14 bases lying between them. The CDR3 runs to 16 residues. CDR1 and CDR2 from the germline V gene are LNHDA and SQIVND (reference sequence). CDR3 sequence: CASSRTTPTSTDTQYF. CDR3 coding DNA: TGTGCCAGTAGTAGGACAACTCCCACTAGCACAGATACGCAGTATTTT.

Only a few counts were recorded for this clone. The chain couples TRBV7-3 to TRBJ2-7; tentatively, D is TRBD2 (6 bases). This CDR3 has 15 amino acids. V was shortened by 2 bases and J by 5 bases, with 16 bases between the two germline ends. CDR1 is SGHTA, CDR2 FQGTGA, per germline. CDR3 residues: CASSLLSLAPHEQYF. The CDR3, as DNA: TGTGCCAGCAGCTTACTTTCACTAGCTCCCCACGAGCAGTACTTC.

This chain links TRBV4-2 with TRBJ2-5; D is perhaps TRBD2 (5 bases). With 1 base removed from V and 2 bases from J, the gap between germline ends came to 11 bases. CDR3 length: 15 amino acids. CDR1 is LGHNA and CDR2 is YNFKEQ in the germline V gene. CDR3 residues: CASSQALGGQETQYF. The CDR3 DNA reads TGTGCCAGCAGCCAAGCACTAGGCGGTCAAGAGACCCAGTACTTC.

This rearrangement joins TRBV15 to TRBJ2-7; TRBD1 is a possible D gene (5 bases). CDR3 length: 15 residues. V lost 1 base, J lost 3 bases, and 13 bases lay in between. From germline, CDR1 is LNHNV and CDR2 YYDKDF (reference sequence). The CDR3 sequence is CATSRAAGILYEQYF. CDR3 in DNA: TGTGCCACCAGCAGAGCGGCAGGGATTCTCTACGAGCAGTACTTC.

This clone is termed medium-sized. V usage is TRBV7-3 and J usage is TRBJ2-7; D not resolved. CDR3 length equals 15 residues. The V end was cut by 5 bases, the J end by 0 bases, with 14 bases between. Germline V gene sequence: CDR1 SGHTA, CDR2 FQGTGA. For the CDR3, the DNA is TGTGCCAGCAGCCAAGCCGCTCCCACCTCCTACGAGCAGTACTTC. Translating gives CASSQAAPTSYEQYF.

This chain connects TRBV10-2 to TRBJ1-4; maybe TRBD1 (5 bases). CDR1 and CDR2 from the germline V gene are WSHSY and SAAADI. V lost 6 bases and J 5 bases, leaving 16 bases between the germline ends. The CDR3 sequence is 15 residues long. The CDR3 sequence: CASSPIRGRNEKLFF. DNA of the CDR3: TGCGCCAGCAGCCCTATTAGGGGCAGGAATGAAAAACTGTTTTTT.

The CDR3 bases are TGTGCCAGCAGCCGAGGGGGAAGCAATCAGCCCCAGCATTTT. As protein: CASSRGGSNQPQHF. The V and J genes are TRBV7-9 and TRBJ1-5, with a tentative D call TRBD1 (6 bases). The CDR3 consists of 14 residues. The germline V and J ends were trimmed by 5 bases and 1 base, with 9 bases remaining between them. Germline V gene lookup returns CDR1 SEHNR and CDR2 FQNEAQ (reference sequence).

The genes are TRBV6-5 and TRBJ2-7; TRBD2 matches at 11 bases. J was trimmed by 4 bases and V by 7 bases; bases with no gene match: 9. This CDR3 comprises 15 residues. Germline V CDR1 and CDR2: MNHEY, SVGAGI. The CDR3 DNA reads as TGTGCCAGCAAACTAGCGGGAGATTCAGGTTACGAGCAGTACTTC. As protein: CASKLAGDSGYEQYF.

V gene TRBV7-8 combines with J gene TRBJ1-1, with TRBD1 identical over 9 bases. V lost 1 base to trimming and J lost 1 base; unmatched junction nucleotides: 4. There are 16 residues in the CDR3. Per the germline V gene, CDR1 is SGHVS and CDR2 is FQNEAQ. The CDR3 coding sequence is TGTGCCAGCAGCTTAGTTCGACAGGGGGAGAACACTGAAGCTTTCTTT. Its translation is CASSLVRQGENTEAFF.